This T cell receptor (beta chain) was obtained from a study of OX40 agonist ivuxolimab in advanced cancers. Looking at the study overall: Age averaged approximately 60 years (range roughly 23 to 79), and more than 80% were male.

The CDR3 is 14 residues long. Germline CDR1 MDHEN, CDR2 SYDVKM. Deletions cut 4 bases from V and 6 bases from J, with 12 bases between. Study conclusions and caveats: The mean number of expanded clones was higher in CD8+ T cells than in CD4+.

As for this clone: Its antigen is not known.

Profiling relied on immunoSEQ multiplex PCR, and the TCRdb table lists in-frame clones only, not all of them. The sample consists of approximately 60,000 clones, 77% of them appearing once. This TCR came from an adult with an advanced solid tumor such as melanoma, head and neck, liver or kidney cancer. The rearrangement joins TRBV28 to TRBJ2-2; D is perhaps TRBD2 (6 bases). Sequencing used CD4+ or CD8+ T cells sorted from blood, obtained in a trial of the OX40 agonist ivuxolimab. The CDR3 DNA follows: TGTGCCAGCAGTTACAGCGGGTATTCCGGGGAGCTGTTTTTT. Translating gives CASSYSGYSGELFF.